A single sample gave rise to the 8 T cell receptor beta chains below, sequenced in a study of CD8 T cells in Susac syndrome. The authors reverse transcribed roughly 0.45 to 1 ug RNA with random hexamers. Via MiXCR, TCRdb re-called the immunoSEQ multiplex PCR reads, giving one row per CDR3 protein. This table holds a few hundred thousand distinct CDR3 sequences, 95% found once. Sequencing was carried out using CD4+ T cells from PBMCs. The receptors were sampled from a human donor with multiple sclerosis.

The V call is TRBV3-1, the J call TRBJ2-1; D ambiguous. The CDR3 has 15 amino acids. V lost 2 bases and J lost 2, with 10 bases in between. The germline CDR1 and CDR2 sequences are LGHDT and YNNKEL (reference sequence). The CDR3 loop is CASSQTRLTYNEQFF. The CDR3 region has the DNA TGTGCCAGCAGCCAAACTCGGCTCACCTACAATGAGCAGTTCTTC.

The CDR3 DNA reads TGTGCCTGGAGACAGGGGGTTAATCAGCCCCAGCATTTT. This sequence encodes CAWRQGVNQPQHF. The V gene is TRBV30, the J gene TRBJ1-5; 8 bases line up with TRBD1. From germline, CDR1 is GTSNPN and CDR2 SVGIG (reference sequence). CDR3 size: 13 residues. After removal of 3 bases from V and 4 bases from J, the junction contained 2 bases not matched to a gene.

This sequence joins TRBV5-1 and TRBJ2-7, with D perhaps being TRBD1 or TRBD2 (6 bases each). The germline CDR1 and CDR2 sequences are SGHRS and YFSETQ. CDR3 length: 15 residues. The V end was cut by 2 bases, the J end by 2 bases, with 14 bases between. The CDR3 DNA reads TGCGCCAGCAGCTTAGGCGGGACAACGACCTACGAGCAGTACTTC. This gives the protein CASSLGGTTTYEQYF.

V is TRBV20-1 and J is TRBJ2-7, with 8 bases identical to TRBD1. V lost 6 bases and J lost 5; bases outside the gene matches: 6. Germline V gene data show CDR1 as DFQATT and CDR2 as SNEGSKA (reference sequence). The CDR3 is 12 residues long. DNA of the CDR3: TGCAGTGCCTTATCAGGGGGCAACGAGCAGTACTTC. This gives the protein CSALSGGNEQYF.

This sequence joins TRBV20-1 and TRBJ2-7; D gene ambiguous. Trimming took 2 bases from V and 3 from J, leaving 14 bases between them. In germline, CDR1 is DFQATT, CDR2 SNEGSKA (reference sequence). CDR3 length: 14 amino acids. CDR3 sequence (DNA): TGCAGTGCTAGAAACCCCGACATCGGCTACGAGCAGTACTTC. It encodes CSARNPDIGYEQYF.

The chain recombines TRBV9 with TRBJ2-2; D is ambiguous. The germline CDR1 and CDR2 sequences are SGDLS and YYNGEE. The CDR3 contains 14 residues. With 7 bases removed from V and 4 bases from J, the gap between germline ends came to 14 bases. The CDR3 nucleotides are TGTGCCAGCGGTCGGACCCCGACCACCGGGGAGCTGTTTTTT. Amino acids: CASGRTPTTGELFF.

The gene calls are TRBV7-2 and TRBJ2-3; D unclear. Trimming removed 2 bases from V and 7 bases from J, with 10 bases in between. Germline lookup yields CDR1 SGHTA and CDR2 FQGNSA. The CDR3 length is 13 residues. The CDR3 spells CASSLMLQNTQYF. The CDR3 DNA reads as TGTGCCAGCAGCTTAATGTTGCAGAATACGCAGTATTTT.

The gene calls are TRBV20-1 and TRBJ2-3; possibly TRBD1 for D (5 bases). CDR1 is DFQATT, CDR2 SNEGSKA, per germline (reference sequence). Trimming pared 5 bases from V and 2 bases from J, leaving 20 bases between. The CDR3 covers 16 residues. The CDR3: CSARPRQLGPTDTQYF. CDR3 nucleotides: TGCAGTGCTCGGCCTCGACAGCTTGGACCCACAGATACGCAGTATTTT.